This TCR beta chain was obtained from a study of T cell clonotyping in hematopoietic cell transplantation. Here immunoSEQ multiplex PCR was the method, and the copy in TCRdb shows in-frame clones only, minus some. In the table there are 2,500 to 3,500 clones, 83% of which are singletons. The J segment lost 3 bases and the V segment lost 1 base, leaving 2 bases of the junction unmatched. CDR3 length equals 14 residues. Germline V gives CDR1 MGHRA, CDR2 YSYEKL. Here the sequenced sample was PBMCs, taken 180 days after allogeneic stem cell transplant. The source of this sequence is a female patient in her forties or fifties who had an allogeneic stem cell transplant from a related donor, so T cells may come from the graft donor. Some clones in this sample may be carry-over from other donors' samples. The chain employs TRBV4-1 and TRBJ2-7, with TRBD1 identical over 8 bases. The CDR3 sequence: CASSQGGQVYEQYF. The DNA of the CDR3 is TGCGCCAGCAGCCAAGGGGGACAGGTCTACGAGCAGTACTTC.